The entry below describes one T cell receptor beta chain. This sample was taken from a study of blood T cell repertoires in COVID-19. Study-wide background: Acute-phase and convalescent COVID-19 samples originated in the United States, Italy and Spain. Nucleic acid was either cDNA or gDNA, and it came from T cells, B-cell-depleted T cells, or PBMCs.

Under the authors' procedure: Estimation of nucleated cell counts was performed using reference gene primer amplification. Sequencing used immunoSEQ multiplex PCR; TCRdb keeps in-frame clones, though not all of them. V, J and clone size reflect that table, while D and trimming were determined from the DNA. The sample yields about 250,000 clones, about 80% seen once. V was pared by 4 bases and J by 8 bases, with 14 bases of the junction left unmatched. The CDR3 is 16 amino acids. Germline CDR1 is SGHRS and CDR2 is YFSETQ. J is TRBJ1-4 and V is TRBV5-1, with TRBD1 matching over 7 bases. The sequence was obtained from a man older than 75 with acute or convalescent COVID-19. The sample was peripheral blood. CDR3 protein: CASSPGYRGGGEKLFF. Here the CDR3 DNA reads TGCGCCAGCAGCCCCGGATACAGGGGCGGTGGGGAAAAACTGTTTTTT.